Here is one T cell receptor (beta chain) with its context. Its antigen is currently unknown. At one end, the junction sequence differs from germline, possibly due to a read error. The data stem from a study of blood T cells in healthy people across ages. Germline-derived CDR1 and CDR2 are MGHDK and SYGVNS. There are 14 residues in the CDR3. The use of a sample-barcoded 5' primer and a J-beta primer mix characterized a second PCR of 7 to 11 cycles. Each sample yielded at least 2.5 million CDR3-containing paired-end reads. TCRdb called the 5' RACE reads again in MiXCR, with one record for every CDR3 protein. The sample comprises around 1.7 million distinct CDR3 sequences, roughly 27% of which are singletons, and 7.7% rests with the top ten. General study results and limits: Investigators treated diversity estimates from one million T cells as underestimates. Versus aged donors, long-lived donors had higher diversity and more naive CD4+ cells.

Per-sample PBMC isolation yielded at least 6 million cells. Sequences were obtained from blood. The TCR sequence derives from a woman aged 30 to 39 in good health. V is TRBV25-1 and J is TRBJ2-7; 13 bases align to TRBD2. CDR3: CVSSGTSGMYEQYF. As DNA, the CDR3 is TGTGTCAGCAGTGGGACTAGCGGGATGTACGAGCAGTACTTC.